This T cell receptor (beta chain) was observed in a study of blood T cell repertoires in COVID-19. Across the whole study: COVID-19 samples collected from the United States, Italy and Spain covered acute and convalescent phases. The cDNA or gDNA used as material had been derived from T cells, B-cell-depleted T cells, or PBMCs.

The CDR3 has 17 amino acids. The ends lost 3 bases at V and 5 bases at J; junction bases unmatched: 8. The germline V gene has CDR1 KGHSH and CDR2 LQKENI. In the authors' workflow: Amplification from reference gene primers served as the basis for estimated nucleated cell counts. Generated by immunoSEQ multiplex PCR, the TCRdb table keeps only in-frame clones and is missing some. For V, J and clone size, that table is used; D and trimming come from the DNA. Of about 200,000 clones in the sample, 80% to 90% are singletons; the top ten hold roughly 13%. The chain links TRBV18 to TRBJ2-3; 13 positions agree with TRBD2. The TCR sequence derives from a human donor in a cohort sampled during active COVID-19. What was sequenced was peripheral blood. CDR3 region: CASSPTVGTSGVDTQYF. Written as DNA, the CDR3 is TGTGCCAGCTCACCTACCGTTGGGACTAGCGGGGTAGATACGCAGTATTTT.